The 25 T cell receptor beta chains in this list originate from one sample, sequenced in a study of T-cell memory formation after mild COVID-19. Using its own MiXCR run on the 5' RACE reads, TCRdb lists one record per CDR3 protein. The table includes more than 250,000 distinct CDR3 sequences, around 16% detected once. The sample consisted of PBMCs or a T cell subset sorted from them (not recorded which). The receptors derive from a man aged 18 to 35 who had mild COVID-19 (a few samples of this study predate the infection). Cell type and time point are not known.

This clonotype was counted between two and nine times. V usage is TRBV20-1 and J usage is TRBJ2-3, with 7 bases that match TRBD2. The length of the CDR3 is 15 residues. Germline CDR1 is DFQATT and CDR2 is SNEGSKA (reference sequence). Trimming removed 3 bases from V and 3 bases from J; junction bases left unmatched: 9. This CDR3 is CSASLWRGLTDTQYF. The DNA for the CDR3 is TGCAGTGCTAGCCTTTGGCGGGGGTTGACAGATACGCAGTATTTT.

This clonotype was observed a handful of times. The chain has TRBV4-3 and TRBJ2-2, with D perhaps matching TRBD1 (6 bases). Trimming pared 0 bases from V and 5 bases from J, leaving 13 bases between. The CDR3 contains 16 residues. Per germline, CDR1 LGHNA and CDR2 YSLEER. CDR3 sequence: CASSQDAYRVTGELFF. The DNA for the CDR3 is TGCGCCAGCAGCCAAGATGCCTACAGGGTTACCGGGGAGCTGTTTTTT.

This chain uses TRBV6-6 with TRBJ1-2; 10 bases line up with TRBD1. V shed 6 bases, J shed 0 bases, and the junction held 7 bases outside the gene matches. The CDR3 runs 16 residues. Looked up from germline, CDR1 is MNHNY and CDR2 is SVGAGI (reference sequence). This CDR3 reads CASSLTGGIPNYGYTF. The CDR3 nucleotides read TGTGCCAGCAGCTTGACAGGGGGCATACCTAACTATGGCTACACCTTC.

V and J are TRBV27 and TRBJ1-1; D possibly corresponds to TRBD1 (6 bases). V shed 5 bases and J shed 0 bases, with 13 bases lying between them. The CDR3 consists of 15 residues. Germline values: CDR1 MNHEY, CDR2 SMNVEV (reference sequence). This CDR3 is CASSITGLMNTEAFF. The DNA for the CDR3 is TGTGCCAGCAGTATAACAGGGCTCATGAACACTGAAGCTTTCTTT.

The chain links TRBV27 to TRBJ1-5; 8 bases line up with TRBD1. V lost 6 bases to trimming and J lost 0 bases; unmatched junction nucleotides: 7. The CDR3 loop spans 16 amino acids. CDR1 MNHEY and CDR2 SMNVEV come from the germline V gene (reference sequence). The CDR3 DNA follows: TGTGCCAGCAGAAGGGAACAGGGGGATAGCAATCAGCCCCAGCATTTT. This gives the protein CASRREQGDSNQPQHF.

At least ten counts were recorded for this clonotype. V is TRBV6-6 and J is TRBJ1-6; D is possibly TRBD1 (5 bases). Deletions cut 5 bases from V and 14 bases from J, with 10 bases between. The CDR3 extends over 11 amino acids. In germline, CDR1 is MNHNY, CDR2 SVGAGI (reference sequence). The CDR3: CASSPTGTLHF. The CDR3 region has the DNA TGTGCCAGCAGTCCAACAGGTACCCTCCACTTT.

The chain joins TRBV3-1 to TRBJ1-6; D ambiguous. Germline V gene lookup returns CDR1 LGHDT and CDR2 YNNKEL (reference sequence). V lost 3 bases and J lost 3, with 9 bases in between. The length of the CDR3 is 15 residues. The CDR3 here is CASSHRTGYNSPLHF. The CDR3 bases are TGTGCCAGCAGCCATCGGACGGGCTATAATTCACCCCTCCACTTT.

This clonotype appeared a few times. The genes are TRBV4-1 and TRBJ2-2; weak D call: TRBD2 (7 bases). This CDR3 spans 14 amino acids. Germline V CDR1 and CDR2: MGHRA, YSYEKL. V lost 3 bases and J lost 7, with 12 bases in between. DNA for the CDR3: TGCGCCAGCAGCCATGGGGGGGCTGACGGGGAGCTGTTTTTT. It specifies CASSHGGADGELFF.

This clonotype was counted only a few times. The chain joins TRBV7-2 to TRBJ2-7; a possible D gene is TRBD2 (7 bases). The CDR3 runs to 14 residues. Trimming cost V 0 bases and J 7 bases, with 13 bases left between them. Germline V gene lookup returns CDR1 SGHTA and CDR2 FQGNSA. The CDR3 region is CASSLAGGPYEQYV. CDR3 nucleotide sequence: TGTGCCAGCAGCTTAGCGGGGGGGCCGTATGAGCAGTACGTC.

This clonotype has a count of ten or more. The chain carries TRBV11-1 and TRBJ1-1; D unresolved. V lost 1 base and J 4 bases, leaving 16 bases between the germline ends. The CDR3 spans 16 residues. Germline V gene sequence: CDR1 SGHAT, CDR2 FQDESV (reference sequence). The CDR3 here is CASSLGSWAEGTEAFF. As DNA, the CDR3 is TGTGCCAGCAGCTTAGGGAGCTGGGCCGAGGGCACTGAAGCTTTCTTT.

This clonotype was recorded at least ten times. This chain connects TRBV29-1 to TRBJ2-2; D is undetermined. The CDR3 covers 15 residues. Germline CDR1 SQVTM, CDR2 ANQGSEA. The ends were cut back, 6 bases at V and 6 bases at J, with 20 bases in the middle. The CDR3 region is CSVLDSFGIAGELFF. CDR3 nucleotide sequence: TGCAGCGTATTAGACTCTTTTGGGATTGCCGGGGAGCTGTTTTTT.

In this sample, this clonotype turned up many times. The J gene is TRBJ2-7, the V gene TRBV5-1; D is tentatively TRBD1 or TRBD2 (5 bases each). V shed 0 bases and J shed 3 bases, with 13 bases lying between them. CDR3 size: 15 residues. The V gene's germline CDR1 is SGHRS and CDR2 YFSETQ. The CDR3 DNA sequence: TGCGCCAGCAGCTTGGGGGACGCCAACTTCTACGAGCAGTACTTC. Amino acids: CASSLGDANFYEQYF. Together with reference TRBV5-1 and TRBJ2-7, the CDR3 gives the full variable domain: KAGVTQTPRYLIKTRGQQVTLSCSPISGHRSVSWYQQTPGQGLQFLFEYFSETQRNKGNFPGRFSGRQFSNSRSEMNVSTLELGDSALYLCASSLGDANFYEQYFGPGTRLTVT.

In DNA form, the CDR3 reads TGCAGTGCTTGGCAGGGGGCGCGGGAAGCTTTCTTT. Protein sequence: CSAWQGAREAFF. The chain links TRBV20-1 to TRBJ1-1, with TRBD1 matching 8 bases. CDR3 length equals 12 residues. With 5 bases clipped from V and 8 bases from J, the junction kept 7 bases outside the gene matches. Germline CDR1 is DFQATT and CDR2 is SNEGSKA (reference sequence).

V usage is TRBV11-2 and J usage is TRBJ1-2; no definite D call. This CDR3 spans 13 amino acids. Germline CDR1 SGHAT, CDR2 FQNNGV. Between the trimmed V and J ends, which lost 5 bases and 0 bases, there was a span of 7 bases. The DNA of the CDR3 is TGTGCCAGCAGCAAAACTGCTAACTATGGCTACACCTTC. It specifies CASSKTANYGYTF.

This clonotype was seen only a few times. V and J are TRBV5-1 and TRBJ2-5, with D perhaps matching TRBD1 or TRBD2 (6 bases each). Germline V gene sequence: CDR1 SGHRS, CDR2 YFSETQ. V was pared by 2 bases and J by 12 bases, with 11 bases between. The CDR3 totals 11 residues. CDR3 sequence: CASSFGGLKYF. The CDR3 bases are TGCGCCAGCAGCTTCGGGGGCCTCAAGTACTTC.

CDR3 bases: TGCGCCAGCAGCTCCCGGGGGTATTACACAGATACGCAGTATTTT. Translation: CASSSRGYYTDTQYF. The V and J genes are TRBV5-1 and TRBJ2-3, with D perhaps matching TRBD2 (6 bases). Germline-derived CDR1 and CDR2 are SGHRS and YFSETQ. V was shortened by 3 bases and J by 2 bases, with 13 bases between the two germline ends. The CDR3 totals 15 residues. Based on the CDR3 plus reference TRBV5-1 and TRBJ2-3, the full variable domain is KAGVTQTPRYLIKTRGQQVTLSCSPISGHRSVSWYQQTPGQGLQFLFEYFSETQRNKGNFPGRFSGRQFSNSRSEMNVSTLELGDSALYLCASSSRGYYTDTQYFGPGTRLTVL.

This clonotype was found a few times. CDR3 DNA sequence: TGTGCCAGCAGCCCGAATTCTCAGGGGTTGGGGCATTTT. This translates into CASSPNSQGLGHF. The chain combines TRBV2 with TRBJ1-5, with a possible D match to TRBD1 (6 bases). The CDR3 covers 13 residues. The V gene lost 6 bases and the J gene lost 15 bases, with 21 bases spanning the gap. In germline, CDR1 is SNHLY, CDR2 FYNNEI.

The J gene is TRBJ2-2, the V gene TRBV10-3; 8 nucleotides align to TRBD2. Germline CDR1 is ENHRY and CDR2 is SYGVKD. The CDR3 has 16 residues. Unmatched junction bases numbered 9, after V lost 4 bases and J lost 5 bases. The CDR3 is CAISVTSGGRTGELFF. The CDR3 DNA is TGTGCCATCAGTGTCACTTCGGGGGGGCGTACCGGGGAGCTGTTTTTT.

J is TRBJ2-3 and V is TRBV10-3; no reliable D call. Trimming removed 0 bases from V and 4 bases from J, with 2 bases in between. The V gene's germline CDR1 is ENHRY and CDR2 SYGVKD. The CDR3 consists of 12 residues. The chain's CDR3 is CAISESADTQYF. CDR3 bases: TGTGCCATCAGTGAGTCAGCAGATACGCAGTATTTT.

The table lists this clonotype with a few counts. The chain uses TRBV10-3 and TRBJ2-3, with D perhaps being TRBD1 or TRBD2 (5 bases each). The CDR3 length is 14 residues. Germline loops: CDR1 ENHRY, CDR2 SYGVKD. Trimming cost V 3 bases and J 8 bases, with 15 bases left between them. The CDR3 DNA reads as TGTGCCATCAGTGATACTGGCCCCGGGACTACGCAGTATTTT. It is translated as CAISDTGPGTTQYF.

The CDR3 DNA sequence: TGTGCCACCCAAATCGGCGTATCGGGCTACGAGCAGTACTTC. Amino acid sequence: CATQIGVSGYEQYF. The rearrangement uses TRBV7-8 and TRBJ2-7, with no clear D. The CDR3 extends over 14 amino acids. Germline V gene data show CDR1 as SGHVS and CDR2 as FQNEAQ. V lost 10 bases and J 3 bases, leaving 19 bases between the germline ends.

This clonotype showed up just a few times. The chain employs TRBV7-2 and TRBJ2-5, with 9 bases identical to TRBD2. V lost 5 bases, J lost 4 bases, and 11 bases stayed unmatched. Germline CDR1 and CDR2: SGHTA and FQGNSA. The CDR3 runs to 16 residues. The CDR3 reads CASSPMSGGLGETQYF. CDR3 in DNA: TGTGCCAGCAGCCCAATGAGCGGGGGGCTCGGAGAGACCCAGTACTTC.

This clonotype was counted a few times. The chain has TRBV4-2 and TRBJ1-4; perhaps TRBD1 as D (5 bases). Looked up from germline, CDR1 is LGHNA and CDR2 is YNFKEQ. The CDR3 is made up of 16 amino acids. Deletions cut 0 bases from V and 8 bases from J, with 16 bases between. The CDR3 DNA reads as TGTGCCAGCAGCCAAGATGGGAACTGGCAGGGAGAAAAACTGTTTTTT. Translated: CASSQDGNWQGEKLFF.

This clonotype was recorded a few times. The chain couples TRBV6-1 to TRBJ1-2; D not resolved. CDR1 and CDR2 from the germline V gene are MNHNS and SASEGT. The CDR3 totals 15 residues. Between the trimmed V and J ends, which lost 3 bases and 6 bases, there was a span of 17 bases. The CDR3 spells CASSDSWTLPHGYTF. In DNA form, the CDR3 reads TGTGCCAGCAGTGACTCTTGGACTTTACCTCATGGCTACACCTTC.

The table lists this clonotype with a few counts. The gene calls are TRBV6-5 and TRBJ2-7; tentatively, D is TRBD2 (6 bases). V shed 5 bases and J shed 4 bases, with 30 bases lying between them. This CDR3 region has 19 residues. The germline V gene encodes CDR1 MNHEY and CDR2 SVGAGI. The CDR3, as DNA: TGTGCCAGCAGTGAAAACCGGGACTCAAGATCTCCCCCCCATTACGAGCAGTACTTC. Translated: CASSENRDSRSPPHYEQYF.